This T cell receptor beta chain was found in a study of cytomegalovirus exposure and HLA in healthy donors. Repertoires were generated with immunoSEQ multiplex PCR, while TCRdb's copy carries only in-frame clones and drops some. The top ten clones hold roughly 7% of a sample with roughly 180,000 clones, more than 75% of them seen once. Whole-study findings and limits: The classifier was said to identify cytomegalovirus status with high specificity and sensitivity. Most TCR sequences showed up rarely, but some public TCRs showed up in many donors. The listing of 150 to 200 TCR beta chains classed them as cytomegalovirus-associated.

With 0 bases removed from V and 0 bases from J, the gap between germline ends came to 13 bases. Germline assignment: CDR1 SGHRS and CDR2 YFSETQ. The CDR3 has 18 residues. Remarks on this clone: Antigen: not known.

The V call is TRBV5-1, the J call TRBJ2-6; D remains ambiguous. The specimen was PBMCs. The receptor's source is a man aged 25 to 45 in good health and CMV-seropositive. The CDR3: CASSLVGSISSGANVLTF. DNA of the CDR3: TGCGCCAGCAGCTTGGTGGGCAGTATCTCCTCTGGGGCCAACGTCCTGACTTTC.